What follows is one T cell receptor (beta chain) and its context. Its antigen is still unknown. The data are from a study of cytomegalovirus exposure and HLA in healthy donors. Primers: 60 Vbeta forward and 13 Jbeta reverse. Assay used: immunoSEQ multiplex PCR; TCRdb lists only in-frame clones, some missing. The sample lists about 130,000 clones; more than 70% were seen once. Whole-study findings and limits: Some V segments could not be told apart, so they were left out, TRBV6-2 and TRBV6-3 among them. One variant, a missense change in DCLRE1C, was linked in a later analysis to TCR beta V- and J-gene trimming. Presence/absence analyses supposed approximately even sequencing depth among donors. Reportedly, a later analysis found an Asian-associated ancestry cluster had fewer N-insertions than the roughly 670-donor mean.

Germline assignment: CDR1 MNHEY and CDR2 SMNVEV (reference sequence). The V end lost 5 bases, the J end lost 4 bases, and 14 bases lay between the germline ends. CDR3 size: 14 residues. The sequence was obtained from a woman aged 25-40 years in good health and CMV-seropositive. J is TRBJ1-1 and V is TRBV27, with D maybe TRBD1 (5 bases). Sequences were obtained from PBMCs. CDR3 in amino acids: CASSPAAGPTEAFF. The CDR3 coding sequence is TGTGCCAGCAGTCCCGCGGCAGGGCCCACTGAAGCTTTCTTT.